These T cell receptor beta chains were read from a single sample in a study of blood T cell repertoires in COVID-19. Data came from immunoSEQ multiplex PCR; TCRdb stores just in-frame clones and leaves some out. The sample includes some 86,000 clones, approximately 80% of them seen just once. The sample comprised peripheral blood. These receptors were collected from an elderly woman with active or convalescent COVID-19. CDR3s include the opening cysteine and the closing phenylalanine or tryptophan. A D gene is named only where the DNA matches it firmly. Clone sizes are given selectively: once, few, many, or a class where the clone is expanded.

TRBV11-2	TRBJ2-5	NA	NA	CASSLQLFSQETQYF	TGTGCCAGCAGCTTACAGTTGTTTTCCCAAGAGACCCAGTACTTC
TRBV10-3	TRBJ2-1	NA	NA	CAISSDSKPYNEQFF	TGTGCCATCAGTTCGGACAGTAAGCCTTACAATGAGCAGTTCTTC
TRBV7-9	TRBJ2-7	NA	NA	CASSLDLRSYEQYF	TGTGCCAGCAGCTTAGATCTGAGGTCCTACGAGCAGTACTTC
TRBV28	TRBJ1-1	NA	NA	CASSPGIGAFF	TGTGCCAGCAGTCCGGGGATCGGGGCTTTCTTT
TRBV7-2	TRBJ2-3	NA	NA	CASSPVVDTQYF	TGTGCCAGCAGCCCCGTCGTGGATACGCAGTATTTT
TRBV5-1	TRBJ1-1	NA	NA	CASSLAGQGTEAFF	TGCGCCAGCAGCTTGGCCGGGCAGGGGACTGAAGCTTTCTTT
TRBV6-5	TRBJ1-4	NA	once	CASRSHGGTNEKLFF	TGTGCCAGCAGGTCCCATGGCGGAACTAATGAAAAACTGTTTTTT
TRBV30	TRBJ1-6	NA	NA	CASAVATRNSPLHF	TGTGCCTCCGCGGTCGCGACTCGGAATTCACCCCTCCACTTT
TRBV7-2	TRBJ2-1	NA	NA	CASSLGRAGYNEQFF	TGTGCCAGCAGCTTAGGCAGGGCGGGGTACAATGAGCAGTTCTTC
TRBV21-1	TRBJ1-5	NA	NA	CASSNGQGPPMFVNQPQHF	TGTGCCAGCAGCAACGGACAGGGGCCACCCATGTTCGTAAATCAGCCCCAGCATTTT
TRBV6-2/TRBV6-3	TRBJ1-5	TRBD1	NA	CASSVITGTGGGNQPQHF	TGTGCCAGCAGTGTCATCACCGGGACAGGCGGGGGCAATCAGCCCCAGCATTTT
TRBV19	TRBJ1-5	NA	few	CASRAPGGQGGNQPQHF	TGTGCCAGTAGGGCCCCCGGGGGGCAGGGAGGCAATCAGCCCCAGCATTTT
TRBV11-3	TRBJ2-3	TRBD1	NA	CASSGRDRGIGGTDTQYF	TGTGCCAGCAGCGGACGGGACAGGGGTATAGGAGGGACAGATACGCAGTATTTT
TRBV29-1	TRBJ2-1	TRBD2	few	CSVNQRGGNEQFF	TGCAGCGTTAATCAGCGGGGGGGCAATGAGCAGTTCTTC
TRBV10-2	TRBJ2-3	TRBD2	NA	CASSDGTRGSYTQYF	TGCGCCAGCAGTGACGGGACTAGGGGTTCATATACGCAGTATTTT
TRBV2	TRBJ2-4	TRBD2	few	CASSELAGGLNIQYF	TGTGCCAGCAGTGAACTAGCGGGAGGTTTAAACATTCAGTACTTC
TRBV7-3	TRBJ2-1	TRBD1	NA	CASSRQGAYYNEQFF	TGTGCCAGCAGTCGTCAGGGGGCATACTACAATGAGCAGTTCTTC
TRBV2	TRBJ2-2	TRBD2	NA	CASSAGEGKGTGELFF	TGTGCCAGCAGTGCGGGGGAGGGGAAGGGGACCGGGGAGCTGTTTTTT
TRBV5-1	TRBJ2-2	NA	NA	CASSVGQPGELFF	TGCGCCAGCAGCGTCGGACAGCCCGGGGAGCTGTTTTTT
TRBV27	TRBJ2-1	NA	NA	CASSLTGKRYNEQFF	TGTGCCAGCAGTTTGACCGGGAAACGGTACAATGAGCAGTTCTTC
TRBV4-2	TRBJ2-5	TRBD2	NA	CASRTSGSWQETQYF	TGTGCCAGCCGCACTAGCGGGAGTTGGCAAGAGACCCAGTACTTC
TRBV7-9	TRBJ1-2	NA	NA	CASSFRSTNYGYTF	TGTGCCAGCAGCTTCCGGTCTACTAACTATGGCTACACCTTC
TRBV7-2	TRBJ2-1	NA	NA	CASSFLGGQFF	TGTGCCAGCAGCTTTTTGGGGGGGCAGTTCTTC
TRBV5-1	TRBJ2-1	TRBD2	NA	CASSLEGGPYNEQFF	TGCGCCAGCAGCTTGGAGGGAGGGCCCTACAATGAGCAGTTCTTC
TRBV5-4	TRBJ2-7	NA	NA	CASSNGQMPSYEQYF	TGTGCCAGCAGCAACGGACAGATGCCCTCCTACGAGCAGTACTTC
TRBV19	TRBJ1-1	NA	NA	CASSAMRGTEAFF	TGTGCCAGTAGTGCGATGCGGGGTACTGAAGCTTTCTTT
TRBV7-8	TRBJ1-2	TRBD1	NA	CASSPNRGTAGGYTF	TGTGCCAGCAGCCCCAACAGGGGGACAGCGGGAGGCTACACCTTC
TRBV28	TRBJ1-5	TRBD1	NA	CASRQPQGTHQPQHF	TGTGCCAGCAGACAACCACAGGGGACCCATCAGCCCCAGCATTTT
TRBV5-1	TRBJ1-2	NA	few	CASSRGRDNSNYGYTF	TGCGCCAGCAGCCGTGGGAGGGACAACAGTAACTATGGCTACACCTTC
TRBV6-5	TRBJ2-3	TRBD2	NA	CASSLAGVGDTQYF	TGTGCCAGCAGTCTAGCGGGAGTAGGAGATACGCAGTATTTT